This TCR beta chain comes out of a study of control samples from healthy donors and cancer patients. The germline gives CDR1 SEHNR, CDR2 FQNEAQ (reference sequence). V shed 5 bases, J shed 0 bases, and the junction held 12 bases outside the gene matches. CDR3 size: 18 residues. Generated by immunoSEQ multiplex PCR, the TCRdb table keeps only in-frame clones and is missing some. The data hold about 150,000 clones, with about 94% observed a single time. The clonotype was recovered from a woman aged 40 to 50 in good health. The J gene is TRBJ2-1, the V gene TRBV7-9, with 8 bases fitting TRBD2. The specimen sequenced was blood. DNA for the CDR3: TGTGCCAGCAGCCCCCAATTTGGCGGGAGGAGCTCCTACAATGAGCAGTTCTTC. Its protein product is CASSPQFGGRSSYNEQFF.